This TCR beta chain was sequenced for a study of CD8 T cells in ankylosing spondylitis. Trimming cost V 2 bases and J 6 bases, with 10 bases left between them. Per the germline V gene, CDR1 is SGHRS and CDR2 is YFSETQ. This CDR3 region has 13 residues. This clonotype was seen a handful of times. What it binds is unknown. General study findings and limits: Peripheral blood samples showed relatively rare disease-linked clones, and these clones were CD8+.

Quantitative 5'-RACE with molecular barcodes was used to make the TCR beta libraries. TCRdb re-analysed the 5' RACE reads in MiXCR, keeping a single row per CDR3 protein. The sample includes 250,000 to 300,000 distinct CDR3 sequences, 15% to 25% seen only once; the top ten take around 8%. The clonotype was recovered from a male donor with ankylosing spondylitis or in good health (not recorded which). The chain joins TRBV5-1 to TRBJ2-3; D not resolved. The sample taken for sequencing was blood, either unsorted or a sorted T cell fraction (not recorded which). The chain's CDR3 is CASSFVKADTQYF. The DNA for the CDR3 is TGCGCCAGCAGCTTCGTAAAAGCGGATACGCAGTATTTT.